One TCR beta chain is described in this entry. The antigen it recognizes is unknown. No clone much larger than this one lies a single base away; base qualities are absent. The data belong to a study of cytomegalovirus exposure and HLA in healthy donors (dated by TCRdb to the late 2010s). With regard to the full study: In an earlier analysis of 550 to 750 of the donors, less than 350 Gb of sequence data and about 110 million unique TCR beta sequences from some 170 million T cells were reported. Both class I and class II loci were covered by HLA typing, at four-digit resolution. Every repertoire in the discovery cohort had been generated on one and the same sequencing platform. The study was designed to test whether signatures of past pathogen exposure could be identified by cataloging public T cell receptors. An early release that covered about 600 HLA-typed donors contained 300 to 350 gigabases of sequencing data and 70 million to 100 million unique TCR sequences. In a later analysis, previously published TCR beta repertoires from 500 to 750 donors were re-analyzed and high-resolution HLA genotyping was added so that TCR occurrence patterns could be studied. High-throughput TCR immunosequencing, statistical association of individual TCRs with disease status, and machine learning were combined to predict cytomegalovirus infection status. Among the roughly 400 genotyped donors, approximately 76% belonged to the genetic ancestry cluster associated with self-reported Caucasian donors. Using immunosequencing, the study profiled T cell repertoires from roughly 650 subjects and related those repertoires to cytomegalovirus serostatus. On average, about 240,000 unique TCR beta nucleotide sequences were sequenced per donor among about 400 genotyped donors of the cohort, with roughly 19% of those sequences being non-productive. A separate validation cohort of approximately 120 different subjects was used in addition to the approximately 670-subject first cohort. Donor age, sex, ethnicity and CMV serostatus were compiled together with the repertoire data. Several DR-DQ haplotypes were treated as single units for association and clustering because of strong linkage in the cohort. The number of donors typed differed by locus, with roughly 620-630 for A, B, C, DRB1 and DQB1, roughly 520 for DQA1, about 610 for DPA1, and some 450 for DPB1. Rather than drawing on any new phenotypic data, the later analysis identified candidate immune exposures from TCR beta sequences and the way those sequences occurred across donors. A later genetic analysis took genome-wide SNP genotypes for about three fifths of the 666 donors and used that subset as a discovery cohort. An earlier analysis of 587 of the donors used high-throughput TCR beta sequencing to judge whether each TCR beta V gene segment behaved as functional or pseudogenic.

The library relied on the immunoSEQ multiplex PCR assay. The multiplex PCR relied on a mix of 60 forward primers for TCR Vbeta segments and 13 reverse primers for TCR Jbeta segments. The CDR3 region of rearranged TCR beta genes was amplified from genomic DNA with a multiplex PCR assay. Amplified TCR beta libraries were sequenced as 87-base-pair reads on the Illumina HiSeq System. The authors' analysis ran thus. In a later analysis, approximately 74 million unique TCR beta chains were counted across the roughly 670 repertoires, and around 11 million of these chains were shared by at least two donors. A nearest-neighbor algorithm error-corrected the raw reads and collapsed the reads into unique sequences, merging closely related sequences to remove PCR and sequencing errors. To assign V, D and J gene segments, CDR3 sequences were aligned to IMGT reference sequences. For a sequence to be retained, a match of at least six nucleotides was required to both a V gene segment and a J gene segment. A rearrangement counted as productive if the CDR3 had no stop codons and remained in frame with V and J, and every other rearrangement counted as non-productive. Following IMGT convention, CDR3 was defined as the stretch from the second conserved V-encoded cysteine to the conserved J-encoded phenylalanine. Sequences without an unambiguous match to a single V gene segment were excluded from the earlier analysis of 450 to 650 of the donors. An earlier analysis of fewer than 650 of the donors classified V segments as functional when productive rearrangements were above 56.7% and as segregating when the standard deviation between donors was above 5%. To diagnose cytomegalovirus status from the catalog of TCR beta chain sequences, a statistical classification framework was built. In a later analysis, TCR nucleotide sequences were compared against IMGT/GENE-DB human TR gene sequences so that V and J genes could be assigned. Using the TCRdist pipeline, a later analysis assigned CDR3 sequences along with most-parsimonious VDJ recombination scenarios. In a later analysis, each TCR beta chain was defined by its CDR3 amino acid sequence together with its V-gene family, and reads lacking a unique V-gene family were excluded. To address suspected cross-contamination and a sequencing artifact, a later analysis removed around 590 highly shared, low-generation-probability nucleotide sequences. In a later analysis, a clonal expansion index was calculated for each public chain from normalized within-repertoire ranks of inferred template counts. In a later analysis, generation probabilities were computed with a VDJ recombination model fitted to out-of-frame rearrangements, and the resulting probabilities were checked against IGoR. Hypergeometric tests were used in a later analysis to score TCR-TCR, TCR-HLA and TCR-CMV co-occurrence, with a repertoire-size bias correction applied to the TCR pairs. False discovery rates were estimated in a later analysis by permuting HLA or CMV assignments 20 times. In a later analysis, co-occurring TCRs were grouped with DBSCAN, and TCRdist sequence similarity was added when clustering was performed within HLA-allele-positive subsets. For co-occurrence clustering, repertoires with fewer than 30,000 or more than 120,000 public chains were excluded, along with 4 to 6 repertoires with anomalous nucleotide sharing. Entries here come from immuneACCESS through TCRdb and include only in-frame sequences with V and J called. Some clones fail to appear in such tables; in the studies checked, an unresolved V gene covers under half of the shortfall, and the cause of the remainder is unknown. That table gives V, J and clone size, and the DNA gave D and trimming. In this sample the table shows approximately 120,000 clones, approximately 80% of which occur a single time. Together, the top ten hold 3.6% of the sample.

Beyond this particular receptor, the publication reports: An association between a missense DCLRE1C variant and V-gene and J-gene trimming of TCR beta chains was found in a later genetic analysis and replicated in an independent cohort. It was suggested by the authors that the approach could potentially be generalized to other disease states and immunological phenotypes. Assigning TCR associations to individual alleles was difficult when HLA alleles, especially DR and DQ, strongly co-occurred. In the study, 150 to 200 TCR beta chains were listed as associated with cytomegalovirus. Linkage disequilibrium might explain the correlated functional status among segregating V segments, but an unknown experimental factor could not be excluded. Seventeen rarely observed V segments, including chromosome 9 orphons, were excluded from the earlier analysis of almost 600 of the donors because counts were too low. A later analysis found that TCR association rates varied across HLA loci, with DRB1 alleles showing the most associated TCRs and HLA-C alleles the fewest. A further reported finding was that TCR beta sequences accurately predicted the HLA-A and HLA-B alleles for most subjects in the first cohort. Some IMGT-functional V segments, including TRBV6-2 and TRBV6-3, could not be distinguished by the 87-base-pair reads and were therefore excluded. In this cohort, only TCR beta chains were sequenced, and detectable features were limited by the absence of alpha or paired-chain data. Broadly in line with IMGT annotations, most TCR beta V segments showed up in productive rearrangements about 87% or about 30% of the time in an earlier analysis of several hundred of the donors. HLA typing was unavailable for some donors at each locus, so association tests used only the typed subset. A later analysis associated roughly 17,000 TCR beta sequences with specific HLA alleles at a false discovery rate of 0.05. In both the original and validation cohorts, the classifier was reported to diagnose cytomegalovirus status with high specificity and sensitivity. A later genetic analysis reported fewer N-insertions in productive TCRs among donors in an Asian-associated ancestry cluster than the roughly 700-donor mean. Roughly uniform sequencing depth across donors was assumed in presence/absence analyses, although this assumption may not hold. Most TCR sequences were seen in very few donors, while some public TCRs were found in many individuals. According to a later analysis, most CMV-associated TCR beta chains appeared to be HLA-restricted, and the HLA associations seemed to be driven largely by CMV exposure. Immune exposure information for the cohort was limited to CMV serostatus. A few of the identified cytomegalovirus-associated TCR beta chains were confirmed in vitro to be specific for cytomegalovirus antigens. A cluster of highly shared sequence variants was judged likely to be a technical artifact of the sequencing pipeline. Several of the top co-occurrence clusters appeared to be linked to parvovirus B19, influenza, CMV and Epstein-Barr virus, according to a later analysis. In a later analysis, HLA-associated TCR beta chains showed more clonal expansion and lower generation probabilities than non-associated chains that were equally common.

CDR1 and CDR2, looked up from the germline V gene, are SGHTA and FQGNSA. V loses 1 base, J loses 3 bases, and the germline ends lie 22 bases apart. Inclusive of the bounding cysteine and phenylalanine, the CDR3 is 18 residues long. The entry retains the CDR3 DNA only, 54 bases that are in frame from base 1. In total, roughly 670 healthy bone marrow donors made up the cohort. All cohort members were sampled while nominally healthy, although unrecorded immune exposures were likely present. The donor tested CMV seronegative and was one of the 352 seronegative cohort members. A peripheral blood sample was collected from each donor, and TCR beta sequencing was performed on peripheral blood mononuclear cells. Genomic DNA was extracted from the blood cell samples with the Qiagen DNeasy Blood Extraction Kit.

The chain is encoded by TRBV7-2 joined to TRBJ2-7; the D gene lacks a confident call. Sequenced sample: PBMCs. This TCR came from a man aged 35 to 55 in good health and CMV-seronegative. The DNA sequence follows: TGTGCCAGCAGCTTAGGCCTAGGTTGGGTTGGAACCCGCTACGAGCAGTACTTC. Its protein reads: CASSLGLGWVGTRYEQYF.